What follows describes a single T cell receptor (beta chain). The antigen it binds to is not known. Within one base of it there is no much larger clone, and no base qualities were kept. Relative to germline, V is 4 bases shorter and J is 12 bases shorter, with 10 bases between their ends. Including the terminal cysteine and phenylalanine, the CDR3 comprises 11 residues. Here the CDR3 DNA is all that survives: 33 bases in frame from base 1. CDR1 and CDR2, per the germline V gene, are MNHEY and SVGAGI. The donors were healthy, HIV-negative adults with no recently reported acute infections or vaccinations. Only Caucasian adults living in Nashville, Tennessee, USA were represented among the donors. Magnetic negative selection was used to enrich CD4+ T cells, after which naive cells were positively selected on CD45RA and the negative fraction became the memory subset. After blood collection by leukapheresis, PBMCs were isolated using Ficoll-Histopaque density gradient centrifugation and then cryopreserved in the vapor phase of liquid nitrogen. Analytical flow cytometry was used to check the purity and quantity of every magnetically sorted T cell population. Genomic DNA was isolated from every sorted fraction and measured by UV absorbance on a Nanodrop 2000c.

The sample originates from a study of shared clonotypes between healthy human individuals (dated by TCRdb to about 2020). For the study in its entirety: A few men and two women, aged 18 to 49 years, made up the cohort. To estimate repertoire size and how much clonotype sharing occurs between individuals, the study deeply sequenced the blood TCR repertoires of five healthy adults. Between about 0.8 and 9 billion PBMCs per donor were obtained by leukapheresis. For each donor, three plates each were used for CD4 naive and CD4 memory, two plates were used for CD8 naive, and one plate was used for CD8 memory. Different laboratories and diverse techniques were used to prepare libraries and sequence TCR repertoires, to increase sequencing depth and limit assay-specific biases. Results and caveats for the whole study, not just this receptor: Sampling was limited to blood, and TCR repertoires in tissue likely differ from TCR repertoires in blood. When several donors were compared, the shared fraction of clonotypes was around 5% for naive CD4, about 4% for naive CD8, more than 2% for memory CD4, and 0.35% to 0.4% for memory CD8. Compared with non-shared clonotypes, clonotypes shared by all four sorted-subset donors had higher generation probabilities. Larger estimated clonotype richness was generally found for naive subsets than for memory subsets. Pairwise subsampling led to the expectation that sequencing depth would affect the degree of clonotype sharing among donors. Because the study included a small number of donors, the genetic and exposure-history diversity represented was limited. Even with the large sequencing depth, rarefaction of the sorted-subset datasets indicated that sequencing was incomplete.

Using the deep immunoSEQ assay, TCR CDR3 regions were amplified from genomic DNA by multiplex PCR. Genomic DNA extracted from each cell subset was distributed evenly over all wells of several immunoSEQ 96-well plates, and each plate served as one replicate. Each replicate PCR for sorted subsets received roughly 0.2 ug genomic DNA, equal to 28,000 or so T cell genomes. Purified libraries were quantified with a Qubit 3.0 fluorometer, sized on a Bioanalyzer 2100, and re-quantified with the KAPA Library Quantification kit. A separate single-read 150-cycle Illumina NextSeq 550 flow cell was used to sequence each immunoSEQ 96-well plate. From the authors' description of their analysis: Because the immunoSEQ output held only junctional sequences and lacked quality scores, the filtering could not match the filtering applied to full-length reads. Sequences were annotated with PyIR, a Python wrapper for IgBLAST v1.9, using IMGT germline references to assign V/J genes and CDR3. Any read was removed if the V/J assignment was weak (E-value above 1e-6), the CDR3 was missing, or the read contained stop codons, out-of-frame junctions, or ambiguous translated residues. V3J clonotypes were defined by identical inferred V gene, J gene, and CDR3 amino acid sequence. Percentage overlap between repertoires was calculated by dividing the number of shared unique clonotypes by the size of the smaller repertoire. Three approaches were used to assess repertoire richness: RTK rarefaction, the Chao1 estimator, and Recon v2.1 estimates of unobserved clonotypes. OLGA was used to compute generation probabilities for all TCRbeta clonotypes that the gDNA method yielded from several donors. TCRdb took this table from immuneACCESS and kept in-frame rearrangements with V and J called. Such tables lack part of the clones; where checked against another copy, unresolved V genes explain under half of the gap, and the rest is unexplained. V, J and clone size were drawn from that table, and D and trimming were deduced from the DNA. The sample data list a few million clones, and 85% to 95% of these were observed just once. The top ten hold over 0.12% of the sample.

Sequencing input: naive CD4+ T cells sorted from blood. The sample's cell subset or site label, in plain terms: CD45RA+ positively selected. The sequence was obtained from a man aged 18 to 30 in good health. The V and J genes are TRBV6-5 and TRBJ2-1; confidence is insufficient to name the D gene. The CDR3 reads as follows: CASSSLSAQFF. At the DNA level, the sequence is TGTGCCAGCAGTTCCCTCTCCGCGCAGTTCTTC.